Listed below are T cell receptor beta chains from one sample, sequenced in a study of cytomegalovirus exposure and HLA in healthy donors. The table came from immunoSEQ multiplex PCR; TCRdb's copy has only in-frame clones and leaves some out. The sample shows about 220,000 clones, about 90% of them seen only once. The specimen was PBMCs. Receptors originate from a woman between 18 and 30 years old in good health and CMV-seronegative. The CDR3 runs from the conserved cysteine through the conserved F or W. The D gene is left open where the match is weak. The listing skips clone size in some rows; elsewhere it reads once, few, many or a size class.

CASSFDGTSGIGEQFF	TGTGCCAGCAGCTTCGACGGGACTAGCGGGATAGGGGAGCAGTTCTTC	TRBJ2-1	TRBV11-3	NA	TRBD2
CASSHGLAGRETQYF	TGTGCCAGCAGTCACGGACTAGCGGGAAGGGAGACCCAGTACTTC	TRBJ2-5	TRBV27	NA	TRBD2
CASRDRGQTYLGNIQYF	TGTGCAAGTCGCGACCGAGGACAGACTTATTTAGGAAACATTCAGTACTTC	TRBJ2-4	TRBV12-2	NA	NA
CASSVGGSGGGEQFF	TGTGCCAGCAGCGTAGGCGGTAGCGGGGGTGGGGAGCAGTTCTTC	TRBJ2-1	TRBV9	NA	TRBD2
CASSPNVGSVYGYTF	TGTGCCAGCAGCCCCAACGTCGGAAGCGTCTATGGCTACACCTTC	TRBJ1-2	TRBV7-3	NA	NA
CASSPLSGILTGELFF	TGCGCCAGCAGCCCCCTTAGCGGGATACTCACCGGGGAGCTGTTTTTT	TRBJ2-2	TRBV5-1	NA	TRBD2
CASSSNLDFLYEQYF	TGTGCCAGCAGCTCCAATTTAGATTTTCTCTACGAGCAGTACTTC	TRBJ2-7	TRBV7-9	NA	NA
CASRVQGGLEKLFF	TGTGCCAGTAGGGTCCAGGGGGGCCTGGAGAAACTGTTTTTT	TRBJ1-4	TRBV19	NA	TRBD1
CASSPFRGPGELFF	TGTGCCAGCAGTCCTTTCAGGGGCCCCGGGGAGCTGTTTTTT	TRBJ2-2	TRBV11-2	NA	NA
CASSPPEVGPIYEQYF	TGTGCCAGCAGCCCGCCGGAGGTTGGGCCCATTTACGAGCAGTACTTC	TRBJ2-7	TRBV5-8	NA	NA
CSGPPTGSGSRNEQFF	TGCAGCGGACCTCCCACCGGTAGCGGGAGCCGCAATGAGCAGTTCTTC	TRBJ2-1	TRBV29-1	once	TRBD2
CASSLGRDLGYNEQFF	TGTGCCAGCAGTTTAGGCCGGGACTTGGGATACAATGAGCAGTTCTTC	TRBJ2-1	TRBV28	NA	NA
CASSPGWASGVYEQYF	TGTGCCAGCAGCCCAGGGTGGGCTAGCGGAGTCTACGAGCAGTACTTC	TRBJ2-7	TRBV7-2	NA	TRBD2
CASSPGVAKNIQYF	TGTGCCAGCTCCCCGGGGGTAGCCAAAAACATTCAGTACTTC	TRBJ2-4	TRBV18	NA	NA
CASSRPGRTGELFF	TGTGCCAGTAGTCGACCCGGGAGGACCGGGGAGCTGTTTTTT	TRBJ2-2	TRBV19	NA	TRBD2
CASSELAGGAYEQYF	TGTGCCAGCAGTGAGCTAGCGGGGGGAGCCTACGAGCAGTACTTC	TRBJ2-7	TRBV2	few	TRBD2
CASSLPSGVTGEQYF	TGTGCCAGCAGCTTACCTAGCGGAGTAACGGGCGAGCAGTACTTC	TRBJ2-7	TRBV13	few	TRBD2
CASSPLVSLRGYNEQFF	TGCGCCAGCAGCCCGCTGGTCTCGCTTCGAGGGTACAATGAGCAGTTCTTC	TRBJ2-1	TRBV4-1	NA	NA
CASSQADGYTF	TGTGCCAGCAGCCAAGCCGATGGCTACACCTTC	TRBJ1-2	TRBV4-2	NA	NA
CASSPTGEGDGYTF	TGTGCCAGCAGCCCGACAGGAGAAGGGGATGGCTACACCTTC	TRBJ1-2	TRBV7-3	NA	NA
CASSLVYFGATHDRAQYF	TGTGCCAGCAGCTTAGTTTATTTTGGGGCAACGCACGACCGTGCGCAGTATTTT	TRBJ2-3	TRBV7-8	NA	NA
CASSIGSNTEAFF	TGTGCCAGTAGTATCGGGTCCAACACTGAAGCTTTCTTT	TRBJ1-1	TRBV19	few	NA
CASGEDRGYGNQPQHF	TGTGCCAGCGGGGAAGACAGGGGGTATGGCAATCAGCCCCAGCATTTT	TRBJ1-5	TRBV28	NA	TRBD1
CASSEGVQETQYF	TGCGCCAGCAGTGAAGGGGTACAAGAGACCCAGTACTTC	TRBJ2-5	TRBV10-1	NA	NA
CASSLNRGGYTF	TGTGCCAGCTCGCTCAATCGAGGTGGCTACACCTTC	TRBJ1-2	TRBV18	NA	NA
CASSGLAGVETDEQFF	TGTGCCAGCAGTGGACTAGCGGGAGTGGAAACAGATGAGCAGTTCTTC	TRBJ2-1	TRBV6-1	NA	TRBD2
CASSRRTGQTLGYEQYF	TGTGCCAGCAGCCGTAGAACGGGACAGACCTTAGGCTACGAGCAGTACTTC	TRBJ2-7	TRBV7-8	NA	TRBD1
CASSMGQGTGELFF	TGTGCCAGTAGTATGGGACAGGGCACCGGGGAGCTGTTTTTT	TRBJ2-2	TRBV19	NA	TRBD1
CASSFSPGQGRDGYTF	TGTGCCAGCAGCTTTTCTCCGGGACAGGGTCGTGATGGCTACACCTTC	TRBJ1-2	TRBV7-8	NA	TRBD1
CASSEPGGEGYTF	TGTGCCAGCAGTGAGCCCGGCGGGGAAGGCTACACCTTC	TRBJ1-2	TRBV25-1	NA	NA
CASSRDTYEQYF	TGTGCCAGCAGCCGGGACACCTACGAGCAGTACTTC	TRBJ2-7	TRBV14	NA	NA
CASSPGQGSYEQYF	TGTGCCAGCAGCCCAGGACAGGGTTCCTACGAGCAGTACTTC	TRBJ2-7	TRBV5-5	NA	TRBD1
CASSLNPQSYEQYF	TGCGCCAGCAGCTTAAACCCACAGTCCTACGAGCAGTACTTC	TRBJ2-7	TRBV5-1	NA	NA
CAWNGGQETQYF	TGTGCCTGGAATGGAGGCCAAGAGACCCAGTACTTC	TRBJ2-5	TRBV30	NA	NA
CASSRGNTEAFF	TGTGCCAGCAGTAGGGGGAACACTGAAGCTTTCTTT	TRBJ1-1	TRBV6-6	NA	NA
CASSLASGRAHYEQFF	TGCGCCAGCAGCCTCGCTAGCGGGAGGGCCCACTATGAGCAGTTCTTC	TRBJ2-1	TRBV5-1	NA	TRBD2
CASSARGGGTGELFF	TGTGCCAGTAGTGCCAGGGGCGGTGGCACCGGGGAGCTGTTTTTT	TRBJ2-2	TRBV19	NA	NA
CASRSQGMAYGYTF	TGTGCCAGCAGGTCACAGGGGATGGCTTATGGCTACACCTTC	TRBJ1-2	TRBV21-1	NA	NA
CASSEGQGKNIQYF	TGTGCCAGCAGCGAGGGACAGGGTAAAAACATTCAGTACTTC	TRBJ2-4	TRBV7-9	NA	TRBD1
CASSAQGYGNTIYF	TGTGCCAGCAGTGCACAGGGTTATGGAAACACCATATATTTT	TRBJ1-3	TRBV6-5	NA	NA
CASISTGTSGSSGQFF	TGTGCCAGCATTAGTACCGGGACTAGCGGGAGTAGTGGGCAGTTCTTC	TRBJ2-1	TRBV7-9	NA	TRBD2
CASRPPGTGLSYEQYF	TGTGCCAGCAGACCCCCCGGGACAGGGCTGTCCTACGAGCAGTACTTC	TRBJ2-7	TRBV28	NA	TRBD1
CASSPGERQPQHF	TGTGCCAGCAGTCCAGGGGAGCGGCAGCCCCAGCATTTT	TRBJ1-5	TRBV2	few	NA
CASSVRGLSGNTIYF	TGTGCCAGCAGCGTCCGGGGTCTCTCTGGAAACACCATATATTTT	TRBJ1-3	TRBV9	NA	NA
CARRQGFRYNEQFF	TGTGCCAGACGACAGGGGTTCCGCTACAATGAGCAGTTCTTC	TRBJ2-1	TRBV19	NA	TRBD1
CASSSTGNTEAFF	TGTGCCAGCAGCTCAACAGGGAACACTGAAGCTTTCTTT	TRBJ1-1	TRBV11-1	NA	NA
CAWGTVDFNQPQHF	TGTGCCTGGGGGACAGTAGATTTTAATCAGCCCCAGCATTTT	TRBJ1-5	TRBV30	few	TRBD1
CASRRTGVDTQYF	TGTGCCAGCAGGAGGACAGGGGTCGATACGCAGTATTTT	TRBJ2-3	TRBV5-6	NA	TRBD1
CASSMTGISNTEAFF	TGTGCCAGTAGTATGACAGGTATTTCGAACACTGAAGCTTTCTTT	TRBJ1-1	TRBV19	NA	NA